The next 21 T cell receptor beta chains were all read from a single sample in a study of siplizumab effects on memory and regulatory T cells (dated by TCRdb to between 2018 and 2021). The protocol used for the library was the immunoSEQ multiplex PCR assay. This immuneACCESS table, as held by TCRdb, lists in-frame sequences with V and J called but not all clones. Of the missing ones, under half trace to an unresolved V gene in checked studies; the others have no known cause. The sample records 100,000 to 120,000 clones, 80% to 95% of which are singletons. 1% to 1.5% of the sample comes from the top ten. The sequenced sample consisted of CD4+ T cells sorted from blood. The receptors were sampled from a human donor in good health.

This chain uses TRBV18 with TRBJ2-3; 9 bases are shared with TRBD1. This CDR3 comprises 15 residues. Per the germline V gene, CDR1 is KGHSH and CDR2 is LQKENI. With V trimmed by 3 bases and J by 5 bases, 6 bases remained unmatched. The CDR3 protein is CASSPGTGTRDTQYF. The CDR3, as DNA: TGTGCCAGCTCACCTGGGACAGGGACGAGAGATACGCAGTATTTT.

The V gene is TRBV10-3, the J gene TRBJ2-1, with 9 bases aligning to TRBD1. Looked up from germline, CDR1 is ENHRY and CDR2 is SYGVKD. CDR3 length: 14 residues. Germline trimming cut 7 bases from V and 9 bases from J; bases unmatched to any gene: 10. The chain's CDR3 is CAITRDRALSEQFF. CDR3 nucleotides: TGTGCCATCACCAGGGACAGGGCGTTGAGTGAGCAGTTCTTC.

The chain links TRBV9 to TRBJ2-6, with D perhaps TRBD1 (5 bases). CDR1 and CDR2 (germline): SGDLS, YYNGEE. There are 16 residues in the CDR3. Trimming pared 3 bases from V and 2 bases from J, leaving 12 bases between. The CDR3, as DNA: TGTGCCAGCAGCGCACGCTCAGGGACTGGGGCCAACGTCCTGACTTTC. Translating it yields CASSARSGTGANVLTF.

In DNA, the CDR3 is TGTGCCAGCAGCCGACCGTTTGGGGCAGCCATCTACGAGCAGTACTTC. Translating gives CASSRPFGAAIYEQYF. This rearrangement joins TRBV11-2 to TRBJ2-7; maybe TRBD1 (5 bases). Per the germline V gene, CDR1 is SGHAT and CDR2 is FQNNGV. Deletions cut 5 bases from V and 3 bases from J, with 20 bases between. The CDR3 is 16 amino acids.

A single count supports this clone. The rearrangement links TRBV6-1 to TRBJ1-2; D possibly corresponds to TRBD1 (6 bases). V lost 8 bases, J lost 7 bases, and 17 bases lay in between. Germline assignment: CDR1 MNHNS and CDR2 SASEGT. The CDR3 runs to 13 residues. CDR3 region: CASFEGWTAGYTF. CDR3 in DNA: TGTGCCAGCTTCGAAGGGTGGACAGCTGGCTACACCTTC.

V gene TRBV7-2 combines with J gene TRBJ2-1; 10 positions agree with TRBD1. J gave up 3 bases and V 4 bases, and 3 bases lay outside the gene matches. The CDR3 consists of 15 residues. The germline gives CDR1 SGHTA, CDR2 FQGNSA. CDR3 region: CASSSGTGVYNEQFF. DNA for the CDR3: TGTGCCAGCAGCTCCGGGACAGGGGTCTACAATGAGCAGTTCTTC.

This clone was seen just once. The V call is TRBV2, the J call TRBJ1-3; D call uncertain. Germline assignment: CDR1 SNHLY and CDR2 FYNNEI. V lost 2 bases and J lost 0, with 23 bases in between. The length of the CDR3 is 20 residues. The CDR3 spells CASSEKAPFNRLFSGNTIYF. Here the CDR3 DNA reads TGTGCCAGCAGTGAAAAAGCCCCTTTTAACCGTTTGTTCTCTGGAAACACCATATATTTT.

The chain couples TRBV2 to TRBJ2-2; no clear D. Germline CDR1 and CDR2: SNHLY and FYNNEI. With 7 bases removed from V and 3 bases from J, the gap between germline ends came to 12 bases. There are 14 residues in the CDR3. The CDR3 DNA is TGTGCCAGCATCTATGCTATGGACACCGGGGAGCTGTTTTTT. Protein product: CASIYAMDTGELFF.

The CDR3 region is CASSGRAKNTGELFF. Here the CDR3 DNA reads TGTGCCAGCAGCGGCCGGGCCAAGAACACCGGGGAGCTGTTTTTT. The J gene is TRBJ2-2, the V gene TRBV9; no clear D gene. The V end lost 3 bases, the J end lost 1 base, and 10 bases lay between the germline ends. Germline CDR1 is SGDLS and CDR2 is YYNGEE. The CDR3 covers 15 residues.

This clone was recorded once. The J gene is TRBJ2-5, the V gene TRBV2, with D perhaps assigned TRBD1 or TRBD2 (6 bases each). In germline, CDR1 is SNHLY, CDR2 FYNNEI. The CDR3 sequence is 12 residues long. V lost 7 bases, J lost 11 bases, and 17 bases lay in between. The CDR3 loop reads CASTPGALSQYF. The CDR3 DNA is TGTGCCAGCACCCCGGGGGCTCTCAGTCAGTACTTC.

This clone showed up just once. The sample has other DNA sequences that encode this CDR3 too. This chain joins TRBV6-5 and TRBJ2-1, with D possibly being TRBD1 (5 bases). Germline V lookup: CDR1 MNHEY, CDR2 SVGAGI. Trimming cost V 5 bases and J 6 bases, with 5 bases left between them. This CDR3 comprises 11 residues. This chain's CDR3 is CASSRGNEQFF. In DNA, the CDR3 is TGTGCCAGCAGTAGGGGCAATGAGCAGTTCTTC.

This chain joins TRBV10-3 and TRBJ2-1; 7 bases are shared with TRBD2. The CDR3 length is 15 residues. CDR1 is ENHRY and CDR2 is SYGVKD in the germline V gene. With V trimmed by 4 bases and J by 2 bases, 5 bases remained unmatched. The CDR3 spells CAISASGTTYNEQFF. CDR3 DNA sequence: TGTGCCATCAGTGCCAGCGGGACCACCTACAATGAGCAGTTCTTC.

The chain employs TRBV5-1 and TRBJ2-1, with D possibly TRBD1 on 6 matching bases. The V and J ends lost 3 bases and 0 bases respectively, with 13 bases between them. CDR1 is SGHRS and CDR2 is YFSETQ in the germline V gene. The CDR3 length is 16 residues. The CDR3 is CASSSWTVSSYNEQFF. The CDR3 region has the DNA TGCGCCAGCAGCTCGTGGACAGTTAGCTCCTACAATGAGCAGTTCTTC. Full variable domain (outside the CDR3, taken from reference TRBV5-1 and TRBJ2-1): KAGVTQTPRYLIKTRGQQVTLSCSPISGHRSVSWYQQTPGQGLQFLFEYFSETQRNKGNFPGRFSGRQFSNSRSEMNVSTLELGDSALYLCASSSWTVSSYNEQFFGPGTRLTVL.

The chain couples TRBV7-3 to TRBJ1-3, with D possibly TRBD1 on 5 matching bases. CDR1 is SGHTA, CDR2 FQGTGA, per germline. The V gene lost 2 bases and the J gene lost 4 bases, with 9 bases spanning the gap. The CDR3 sequence is 14 residues long. The DNA of the CDR3 is TGTGCCAGCAGCTTAGGGGCAGGAGGAAACACCATATATTTT. Translation: CASSLGAGGNTIYF.

The V and J genes are TRBV10-3 and TRBJ2-1; TRBD2 agrees at 7 bases. The CDR3 totals 14 residues. V shed 8 bases, J shed 4 bases, and the junction held 8 bases outside the gene matches. CDR1 ENHRY and CDR2 SYGVKD come from the germline V gene. Here the CDR3 DNA reads TGTGCCATCGGGGGGGGAGGAGGGTACAATGAGCAGTTCTTC. It translates to CAIGGGGGYNEQFF.

The V gene is TRBV9, the J gene TRBJ1-3; D not resolved. CDR1 is SGDLS and CDR2 is YYNGEE in the germline V gene. This CDR3 region has 15 residues. V was pared by 0 bases and J by 4 bases, with 11 bases between. DNA for the CDR3: TGTGCCAGCAGCGTAGCTGGTCTAAGAGGAAACACCATATATTTT. Protein sequence: CASSVAGLRGNTIYF.

The V and J genes are TRBV5-6 and TRBJ1-6; TRBD1 aligns across 8 bases. With 4 bases clipped from V and 9 bases from J, the junction kept 12 bases outside the gene matches. CDR1 is SGHDT, CDR2 YYEEEE, per germline. The length of the CDR3 is 16 residues. CDR3 bases: TGTGCCAGCAGCGCGATAACAGGGGGTGTCGGTTCACCCCTCCACTTT. Translating it yields CASSAITGGVGSPLHF. The full variable domain, completed using reference TRBV5-6 and TRBJ1-6, is DAGVTQSPTHLIKTRGQQVTLRCSPKSGHDTVSWYQQALGQGPQFIFQYYEEEERQRGNFPDRFSGHQFPNYSSELNVNALLLGDSALYLCASSAITGGVGSPLHFGNGTRLTVT.

V usage is TRBV11-2 and J usage is TRBJ1-1; the D is unclear. The germline gives CDR1 SGHAT, CDR2 FQNNGV. The CDR3 totals 13 residues. Trimming stripped 5 bases from V and 10 bases from J, with 17 bases between. In DNA form, the CDR3 reads TGTGCCAGCAGCACATCCGGCGTACGAAGAGCTTTCTTT. Translated: CASSTSGVRRAFF.

The chain is built from TRBV5-6 and TRBJ1-2; possible D gene TRBD1, 6 bases. This CDR3 spans 15 amino acids. Between the trimmed V and J ends, which lost 1 base and 0 bases, there was a span of 10 bases. CDR1 is SGHDT and CDR2 is YYEEEE in the germline V gene. The CDR3 loop reads CASSLLGQSNYGYTF. The CDR3, as DNA: TGTGCCAGCAGCTTGCTCGGACAGTCTAACTATGGCTACACCTTC.

The chain joins TRBV5-1 to TRBJ2-7, with 7 nucleotides matching TRBD1. Germline V gives CDR1 SGHRS, CDR2 YFSETQ. CDR3 length: 14 amino acids. After removal of 6 bases from V and 2 bases from J, the junction contained 8 bases not matched to a gene. CDR3 residues: CASTPGTEAYEQYF. The CDR3 DNA reads TGCGCCAGCACCCCCGGGACAGAAGCCTACGAGCAGTACTTC.

This clone occurred once. V is TRBV7-2 and J is TRBJ1-5; TRBD1 matches at 7 bases. V lost 5 bases, J lost 5 bases, and 3 bases stayed unmatched. There are 13 residues in the CDR3. In germline, CDR1 is SGHTA, CDR2 FQGNSA. CDR3 coding DNA: TGTGCCAGCAGCGGGGACAGAGATCAGCCCCAGCATTTT. Translation: CASSGDRDQPQHF.